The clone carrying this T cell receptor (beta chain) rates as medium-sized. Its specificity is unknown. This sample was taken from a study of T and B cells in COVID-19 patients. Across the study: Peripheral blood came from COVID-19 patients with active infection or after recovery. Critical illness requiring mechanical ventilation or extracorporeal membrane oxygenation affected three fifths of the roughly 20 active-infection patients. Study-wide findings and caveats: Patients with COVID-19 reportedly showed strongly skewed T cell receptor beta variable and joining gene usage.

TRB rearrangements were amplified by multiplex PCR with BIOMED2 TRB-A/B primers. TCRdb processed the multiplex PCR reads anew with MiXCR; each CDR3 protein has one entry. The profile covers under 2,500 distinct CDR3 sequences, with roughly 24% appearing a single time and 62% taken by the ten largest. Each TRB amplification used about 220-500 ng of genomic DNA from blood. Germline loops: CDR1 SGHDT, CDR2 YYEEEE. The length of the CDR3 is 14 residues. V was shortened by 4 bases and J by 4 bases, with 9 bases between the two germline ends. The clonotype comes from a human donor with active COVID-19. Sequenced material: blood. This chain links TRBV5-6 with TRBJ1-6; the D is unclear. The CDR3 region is CASSARRYNSPLHF. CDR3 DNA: TGTGCCAGCAGCGCAAGACGGTATAATTCACCCCTCCACTTT.